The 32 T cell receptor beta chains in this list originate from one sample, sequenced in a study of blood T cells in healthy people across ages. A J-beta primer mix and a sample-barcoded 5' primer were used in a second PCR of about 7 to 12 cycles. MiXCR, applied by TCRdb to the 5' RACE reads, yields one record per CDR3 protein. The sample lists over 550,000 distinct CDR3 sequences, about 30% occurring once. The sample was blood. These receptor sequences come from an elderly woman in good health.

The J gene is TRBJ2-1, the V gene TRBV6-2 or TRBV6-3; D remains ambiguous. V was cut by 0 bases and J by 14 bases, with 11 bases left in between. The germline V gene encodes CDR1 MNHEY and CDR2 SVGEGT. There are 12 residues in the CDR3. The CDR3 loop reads CASSYSAEKEFF. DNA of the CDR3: TGTGCCAGCAGTTACTCGGCGGAAAAGGAGTTCTTC.

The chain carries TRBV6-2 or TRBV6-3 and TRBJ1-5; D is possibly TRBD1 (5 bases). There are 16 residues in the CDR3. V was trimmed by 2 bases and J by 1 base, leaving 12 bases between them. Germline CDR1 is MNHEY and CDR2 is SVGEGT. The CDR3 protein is CASSYESGSSNQPQHF. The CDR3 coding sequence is TGTGCCAGCAGTTACGAATCAGGGTCGAGCAATCAGCCCCAGCATTTT.

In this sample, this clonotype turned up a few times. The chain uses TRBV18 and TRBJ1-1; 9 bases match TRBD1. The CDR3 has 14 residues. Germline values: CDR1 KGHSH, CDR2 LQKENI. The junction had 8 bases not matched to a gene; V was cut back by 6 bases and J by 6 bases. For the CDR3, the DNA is TGTGCCAGCTCCCCGGGACAGGGAAGGGCTGAAGCTTTCTTT. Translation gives CASSPGQGRAEAFF.

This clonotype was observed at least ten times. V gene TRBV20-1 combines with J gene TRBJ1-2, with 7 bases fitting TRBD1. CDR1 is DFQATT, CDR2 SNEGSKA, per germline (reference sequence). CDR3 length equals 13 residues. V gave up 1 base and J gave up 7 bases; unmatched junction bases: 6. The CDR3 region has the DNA TGCAGTGCTAGAGGGGTAGGGGGCGTTGGCTACACCTTC. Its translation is CSARGVGGVGYTF.

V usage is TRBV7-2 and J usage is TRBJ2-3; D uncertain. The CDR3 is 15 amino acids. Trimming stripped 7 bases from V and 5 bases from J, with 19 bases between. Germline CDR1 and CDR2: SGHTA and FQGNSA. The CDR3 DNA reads TGTGCCAGCATGGTTGATCAGGTGTGGGGAGATACGCAGTATTTT. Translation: CASMVDQVWGDTQYF.

The CDR3 spells CASKAGQGGSGYTF. CDR3 DNA: TGTGCCAGTAAGGCGGGACAGGGGGGATCTGGCTACACCTTC. The rearrangement joins TRBV19 to TRBJ1-2; TRBD1 agrees at 11 bases. The CDR3 spans 14 residues. Germline assignment: CDR1 LNHDA and CDR2 SQIVND (reference sequence). Trimming at V came to 7 bases and at J to 7 bases, leaving 8 bases not matched to a gene.

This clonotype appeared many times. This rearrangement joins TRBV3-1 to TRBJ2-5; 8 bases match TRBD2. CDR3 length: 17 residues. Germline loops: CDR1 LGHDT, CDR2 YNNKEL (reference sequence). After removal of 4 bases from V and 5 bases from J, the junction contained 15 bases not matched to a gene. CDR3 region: CASSPYGGTRVRETQYF. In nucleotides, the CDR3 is TGTGCCAGCAGCCCGTACGGGGGGACTAGAGTACGGGAGACCCAGTACTTC.

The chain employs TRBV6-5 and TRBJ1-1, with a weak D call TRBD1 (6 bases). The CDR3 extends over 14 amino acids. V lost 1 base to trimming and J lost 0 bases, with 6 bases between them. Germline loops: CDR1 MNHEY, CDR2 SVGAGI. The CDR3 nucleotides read TGTGCCAGCAGTTACTGGGACATGAACACTGAAGCTTTCTTT. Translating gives CASSYWDMNTEAFF.

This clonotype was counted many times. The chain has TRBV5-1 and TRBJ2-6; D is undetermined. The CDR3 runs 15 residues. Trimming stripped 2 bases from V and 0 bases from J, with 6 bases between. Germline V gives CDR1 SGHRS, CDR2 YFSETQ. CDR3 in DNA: TGCGCCAGCAGCTTACAGAGCTCTGGGGCCAACGTCCTGACTTTC. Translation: CASSLQSSGANVLTF.

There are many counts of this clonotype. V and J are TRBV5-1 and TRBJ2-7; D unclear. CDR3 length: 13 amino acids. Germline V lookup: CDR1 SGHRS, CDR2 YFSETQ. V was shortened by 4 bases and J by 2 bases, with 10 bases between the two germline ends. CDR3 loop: CASSREAPYEQYF. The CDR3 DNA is TGCGCCAGCAGCCGAGAAGCCCCCTACGAGCAGTACTTC.

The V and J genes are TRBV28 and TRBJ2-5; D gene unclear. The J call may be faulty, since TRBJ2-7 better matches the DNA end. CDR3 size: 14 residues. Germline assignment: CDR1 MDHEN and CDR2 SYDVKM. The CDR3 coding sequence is TGTGCCAGCAGTTCGATGGGTCGAGGTCCCGAGCAGTACTTC. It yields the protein CASSSMGRGPEQYF.

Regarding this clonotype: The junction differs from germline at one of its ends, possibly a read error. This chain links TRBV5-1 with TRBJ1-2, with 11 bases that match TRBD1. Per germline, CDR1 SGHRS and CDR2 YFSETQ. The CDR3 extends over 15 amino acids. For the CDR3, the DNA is TGCGCCGGCAGCTTGGCGGGACAGGGGGGCTATGGCTACACCTTC. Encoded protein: CAGSLAGQGGYGYTF.

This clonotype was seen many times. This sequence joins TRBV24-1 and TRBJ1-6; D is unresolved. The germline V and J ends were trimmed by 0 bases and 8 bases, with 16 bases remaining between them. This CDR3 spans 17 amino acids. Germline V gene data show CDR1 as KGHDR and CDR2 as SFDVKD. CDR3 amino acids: CATSDLAGLIRYSPLHF. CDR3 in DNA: TGTGCCACCAGTGATTTGGCCGGATTGATACGGTATTCACCCCTCCACTTT.

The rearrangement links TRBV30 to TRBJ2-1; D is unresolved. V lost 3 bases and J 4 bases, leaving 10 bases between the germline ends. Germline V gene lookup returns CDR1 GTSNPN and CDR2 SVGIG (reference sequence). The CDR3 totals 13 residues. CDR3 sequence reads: CAWRQKAYNEQFF. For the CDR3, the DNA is TGTGCCTGGAGGCAGAAGGCTTACAATGAGCAGTTCTTC.

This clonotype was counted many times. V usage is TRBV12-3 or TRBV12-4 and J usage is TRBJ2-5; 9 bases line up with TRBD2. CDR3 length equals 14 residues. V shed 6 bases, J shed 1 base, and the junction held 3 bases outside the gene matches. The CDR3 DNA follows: TGTGCCAGCAGGCAGCGGGGGGCCCAAGAGACCCAGTACTTC. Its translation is CASRQRGAQETQYF.

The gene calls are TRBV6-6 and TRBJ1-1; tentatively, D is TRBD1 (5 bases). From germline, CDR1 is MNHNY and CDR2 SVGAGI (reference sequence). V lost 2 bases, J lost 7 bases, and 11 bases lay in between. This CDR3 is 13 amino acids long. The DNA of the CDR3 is TGTGCCAGCAGTTACAGAGGGGCCGGTGAAGCTTTCTTT. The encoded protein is CASSYRGAGEAFF.

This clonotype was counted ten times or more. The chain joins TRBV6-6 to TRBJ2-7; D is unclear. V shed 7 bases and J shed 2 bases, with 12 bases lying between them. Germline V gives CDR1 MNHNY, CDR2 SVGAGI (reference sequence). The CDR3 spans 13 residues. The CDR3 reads CASTQTGAYEQYF. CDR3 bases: TGTGCCAGCACACAGACGGGCGCCTACGAGCAGTACTTC.

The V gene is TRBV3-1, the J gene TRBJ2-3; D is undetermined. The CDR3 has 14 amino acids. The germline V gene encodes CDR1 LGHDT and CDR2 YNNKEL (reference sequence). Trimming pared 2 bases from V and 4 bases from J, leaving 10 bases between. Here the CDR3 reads CASSQRIGSDTQYF. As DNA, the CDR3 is TGTGCCAGCAGCCAACGGATAGGGTCAGATACGCAGTATTTT.

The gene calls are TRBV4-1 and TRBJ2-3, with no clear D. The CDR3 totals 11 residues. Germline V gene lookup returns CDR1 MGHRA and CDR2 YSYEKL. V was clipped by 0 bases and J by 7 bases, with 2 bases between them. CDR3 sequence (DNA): TGCGCCAGCAGCCAAGAGCATACGCAGTATTTT. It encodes CASSQEHTQYF.

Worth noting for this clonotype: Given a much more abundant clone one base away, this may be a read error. Here the CDR3 DNA reads TGTGCCAGCACCAAAAGATCTAGCGGGGGCTCTCTGCTCCCCTACAATGAGCGGTTCTTC. The encoded protein is CASTKRSSGGSLLPYNERFF. This rearrangement joins TRBV7-2 to TRBJ2-1; TRBD2 matches 10 bases. Germline V gene lookup returns CDR1 SGHTA and CDR2 FQGNSA. The CDR3 length is 20 residues.

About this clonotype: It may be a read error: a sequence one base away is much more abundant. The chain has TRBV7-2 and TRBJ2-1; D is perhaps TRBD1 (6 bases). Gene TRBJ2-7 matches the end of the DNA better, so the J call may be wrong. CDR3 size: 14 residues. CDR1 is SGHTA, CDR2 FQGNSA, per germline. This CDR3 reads CASSLGTDYNEQYF. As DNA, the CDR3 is TGTGCCAGCAGCTTAGGGACAGATTACAATGAGCAGTACTTC.

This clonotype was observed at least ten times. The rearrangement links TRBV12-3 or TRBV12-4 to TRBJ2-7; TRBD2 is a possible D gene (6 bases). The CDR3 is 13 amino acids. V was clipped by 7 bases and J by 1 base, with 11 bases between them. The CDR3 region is CASKRAGSYEQYF. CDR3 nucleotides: TGTGCCAGCAAGCGGGCAGGGTCCTACGAGCAGTACTTC.

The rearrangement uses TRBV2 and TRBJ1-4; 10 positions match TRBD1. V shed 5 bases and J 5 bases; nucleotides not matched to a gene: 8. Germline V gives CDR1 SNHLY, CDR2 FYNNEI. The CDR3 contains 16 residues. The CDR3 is CASSQPGTGVNEKLFF. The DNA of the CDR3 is TGTGCCAGCAGTCAACCGGGGACAGGGGTGAATGAAAAACTGTTTTTT.

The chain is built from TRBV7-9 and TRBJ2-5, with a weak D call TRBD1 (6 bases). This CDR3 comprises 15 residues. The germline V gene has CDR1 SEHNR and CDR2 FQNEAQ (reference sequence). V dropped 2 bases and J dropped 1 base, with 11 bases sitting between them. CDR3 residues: CASSLHRASQETQYF. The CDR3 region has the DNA TGTGCCAGCAGCTTACACAGGGCCTCCCAAGAGACCCAGTACTTC. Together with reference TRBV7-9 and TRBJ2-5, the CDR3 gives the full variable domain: DTGVSQNPRHKITKRGQNVTFRCDPISEHNRLYWYRQTLGQGPEFLTYFQNEAQLEKSRLLSDRFSAERPKGSFSTLEIQRTEQGDSAMYLCASSLHRASQETQYFGPGTRLLVL.

The CDR3, as DNA: TGTGCCAGCAGCCTCACGACCTACAATGAGCAGTTCTTC. Protein product: CASSLTTYNEQFF. The genes are TRBV3-1 and TRBJ2-1, with D unresolved. CDR3 length: 13 residues. Germline V gene data show CDR1 as LGHDT and CDR2 as YNNKEL (reference sequence). Trimming took off 4 bases at V and 2 bases at J, with 6 bases between the two ends.

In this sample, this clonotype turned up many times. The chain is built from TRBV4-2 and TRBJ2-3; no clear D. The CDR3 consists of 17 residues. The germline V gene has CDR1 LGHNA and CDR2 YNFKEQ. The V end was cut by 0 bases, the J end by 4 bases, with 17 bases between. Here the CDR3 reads CASSQDYQKVGADTQYF. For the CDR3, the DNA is TGTGCCAGCAGCCAAGATTACCAGAAAGTCGGCGCAGATACGCAGTATTTT.

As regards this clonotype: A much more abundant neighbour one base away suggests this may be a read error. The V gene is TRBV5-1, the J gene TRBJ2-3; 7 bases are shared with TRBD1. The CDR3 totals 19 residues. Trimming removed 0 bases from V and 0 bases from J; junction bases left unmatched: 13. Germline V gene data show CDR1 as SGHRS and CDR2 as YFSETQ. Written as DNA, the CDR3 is TGCGCCAGCAGCTTGGGACAGGGCACTGCCTTTCTCAGCACAGATACGCAGTATTTT. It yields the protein CASSLGQGTAFLSTDTQYF.

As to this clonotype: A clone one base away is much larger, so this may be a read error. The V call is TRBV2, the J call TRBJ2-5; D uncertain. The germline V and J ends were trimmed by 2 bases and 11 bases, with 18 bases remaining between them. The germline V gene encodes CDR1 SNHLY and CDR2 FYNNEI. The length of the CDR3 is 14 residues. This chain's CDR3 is CASSESPGPHEQYF. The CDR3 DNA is TGTGCCAGCAGTGAATCTCCGGGTCCGCATGAGCAGTACTTC. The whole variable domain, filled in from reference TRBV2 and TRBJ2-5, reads EPEVTQTPSHQVTQMGQEVILRCVPISNHLYFYWYRQILGQKVEFLVSFYNNEISEKSEIFDDQFSVERPDGSNFTLKIRSTKLEDSAMYFCASSESPGPHEQYFGPGTRLLVL.

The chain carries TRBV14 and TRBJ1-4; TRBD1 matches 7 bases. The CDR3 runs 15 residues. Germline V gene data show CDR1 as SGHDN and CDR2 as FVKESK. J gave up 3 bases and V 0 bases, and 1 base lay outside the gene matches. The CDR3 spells CASSQDQGANEKLFF. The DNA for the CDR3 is TGTGCCAGCAGCCAAGACCAGGGGGCTAATGAAAAACTGTTTTTT.

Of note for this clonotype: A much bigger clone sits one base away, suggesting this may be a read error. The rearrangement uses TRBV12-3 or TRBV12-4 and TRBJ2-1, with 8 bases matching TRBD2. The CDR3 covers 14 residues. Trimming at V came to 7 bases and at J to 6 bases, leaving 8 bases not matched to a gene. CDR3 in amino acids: CASTQAGACNEQFF. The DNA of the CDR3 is TGTGCCAGCACCCAAGCGGGGGCCTGCAATGAGCAGTTCTTC.

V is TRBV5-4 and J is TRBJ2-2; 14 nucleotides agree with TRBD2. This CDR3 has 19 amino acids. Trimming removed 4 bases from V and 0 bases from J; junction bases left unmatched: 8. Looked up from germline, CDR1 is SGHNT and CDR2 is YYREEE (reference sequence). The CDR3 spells CASSPPGTSGGTNTGELFF. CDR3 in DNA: TGTGCCAGCAGCCCACCCGGGACTAGCGGGGGAACGAACACCGGGGAGCTGTTTTTT.

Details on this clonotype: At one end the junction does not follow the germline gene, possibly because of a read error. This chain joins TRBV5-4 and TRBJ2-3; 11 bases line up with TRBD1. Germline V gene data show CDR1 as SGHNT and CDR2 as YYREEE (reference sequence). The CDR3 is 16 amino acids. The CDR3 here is CATSWDRGGRTDTQYF. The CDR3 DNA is TGTGCCACCAGCTGGGACAGGGGGGGTCGCACAGATACGCAGTATTTT.